These 15 T cell receptor beta chains were sequenced from one sample in a study of glioma-infiltrating T cells after dendritic cell vaccination. The protocol was immunoSEQ multiplex PCR, while the TCRdb copy is restricted to in-frame clones and leaves out a portion. In the table there are around 78,000 clones, about nine tenths of which are singletons. Documented time point: after dendritic cell vaccination, including at tumor progression/relapse. Sequencing was performed on blood, taken after dendritic cell vaccination. These receptors came from a human donor with glioblastoma.

The chain employs TRBV9 and TRBJ1-1; D might be TRBD1 (5 bases). With 0 bases removed from V and 1 base from J, the gap between germline ends came to 7 bases. Germline lookup yields CDR1 SGDLS and CDR2 YYNGEE. This CDR3 is 14 amino acids long. The CDR3 region has the DNA TGTGCCAGCAGCGTAGTCGGACAGAACACTGAAGCTTTCTTT. Protein sequence: CASSVVGQNTEAFF.

The chain has TRBV10-3 and TRBJ2-7, with 10 bases lining up with TRBD2. CDR1 is ENHRY and CDR2 is SYGVKD in the germline V gene. The CDR3 sequence is 14 residues long. Trimming at V came to 6 bases and at J to 6 bases, leaving 8 bases not matched to a gene. DNA for the CDR3: TGTGCCATCAGAGCCGGGACTAGCGTGGTCGAGCAGTACTTC. Translating gives CAIRAGTSVVEQYF.

The chain couples TRBV2 to TRBJ2-2; TRBD1 might be the D (6 bases). CDR3 size: 15 residues. From germline, CDR1 is SNHLY and CDR2 FYNNEI. The ends were cut back, 11 bases at V and 3 bases at J, with 19 bases in the middle. In DNA, the CDR3 is TGTGCCGGGCAAAACAGGGTCGGGGACACCGGGGAGCTGTTTTTT. Translating gives CAGQNRVGDTGELFF.

The V and J genes are TRBV5-1 and TRBJ2-2; TRBD1 might be the D (5 bases). The CDR3 loop spans 14 amino acids. V dropped 0 bases and J dropped 7 bases, with 10 bases sitting between them. Germline CDR1 and CDR2: SGHRS and YFSETQ. The CDR3 region has the DNA TGCGCCAGCAGCTTGGTCGCAGGGAACGGGGAGCTGTTTTTT. This translates into CASSLVAGNGELFF.

This chain links TRBV5-4 with TRBJ1-3; a weak D match, TRBD1 (6 bases). This CDR3 contains 14 residues. Germline loops: CDR1 SGHNT, CDR2 YYREEE (reference sequence). V lost 3 bases, J lost 4 bases, and 11 bases lay in between. CDR3 DNA sequence: TGTGCCAGCAGCTCAACAGGGCTAGGAAACACCATATATTTT. This codes for CASSSTGLGNTIYF.

V is TRBV7-8 and J is TRBJ2-1; 9 positions match TRBD1. Germline values: CDR1 SGHVS, CDR2 FQNEAQ. The CDR3 totals 15 residues. The V and J ends lost 5 bases and 7 bases, in that order; junction bases with no gene match: 9. CDR3 coding DNA: TGTGCCAGCAGCGCGGGACAGGGCGCGTCAAATGAGCAGTTCTTC. This codes for CASSAGQGASNEQFF.

V gene TRBV6-1 combines with J gene TRBJ1-5; no reliable D call. Germline CDR1 is MNHNS and CDR2 is SASEGT. The CDR3 is 12 amino acids. The germline V and J ends were trimmed by 3 bases and 5 bases, with 5 bases remaining between them. CDR3: CASSERDQPQHF. The CDR3 DNA reads as TGTGCCAGCAGTGAGAGAGATCAGCCCCAGCATTTT.

The rearrangement joins TRBV19 to TRBJ1-2; D not resolved. Germline V lookup: CDR1 LNHDA, CDR2 SQIVND (reference sequence). The CDR3 sequence is 14 residues long. V lost 5 bases, J lost 0 bases, and 10 bases lay in between. The CDR3 spells CASSRTGANYGYTF. Written as DNA, the CDR3 is TGTGCCAGTAGTCGGACGGGAGCTAACTATGGCTACACCTTC.

The chain has TRBV5-6 and TRBJ2-1; D is uncertain. V lost 7 bases, J lost 9 bases, and 17 bases lay in between. This CDR3 has 13 residues. Germline CDR1 is SGHDT and CDR2 is YYEEEE. The CDR3 loop reads CASFLKRSFEQFF. CDR3 bases: TGTGCCAGCTTCTTGAAGAGGAGTTTTGAGCAGTTCTTC. The entire variable domain, with the rest obtained from reference TRBV5-6 and TRBJ2-1, is as follows: DAGVTQSPTHLIKTRGQQVTLRCSPKSGHDTVSWYQQALGQGPQFIFQYYEEEERQRGNFPDRFSGHQFPNYSSELNVNALLLGDSALYLCASFLKRSFEQFFGPGTRLTVL.

The chain links TRBV9 to TRBJ2-7; the match to TRBD2 covers 11 bases. The V gene end was trimmed by 3 bases and the J gene end by 9 bases; junction bases not matched to a gene: 11. This CDR3 comprises 15 residues. Germline values: CDR1 SGDLS, CDR2 YYNGEE. CDR3 sequence reads: CASSASGGNSGRQYF. The CDR3 bases are TGTGCCAGCAGCGCTAGCGGGGGGAACAGCGGGAGGCAGTACTTC.

The V and J genes are TRBV5-8 and TRBJ2-7; 13 bases map to TRBD2. Germline CDR1 is SGHTS and CDR2 is YDEGEE. The CDR3 consists of 18 residues. The V and J ends lost 3 bases and 2 bases, in that order; junction bases with no gene match: 11. CDR3 residues: CASSSTGTSGVKTYEQYF. The CDR3 nucleotides are TGTGCCAGCAGCTCAACCGGGACTAGCGGGGTTAAAACCTACGAGCAGTACTTC.

The chain joins TRBV28 to TRBJ1-6; 8 nucleotides line up with TRBD1. CDR1 MDHEN and CDR2 SYDVKM come from the germline V gene. The CDR3 spans 13 residues. V trimming: 7 bases; J trimming: 9 bases; junction bases outside the gene matches: 5. As DNA, the CDR3 is TGTGCCAGCATTCGGGACAGGAGTTCACCCCTCCACTTT. This translates into CASIRDRSSPLHF.

The V and J genes are TRBV6-5 and TRBJ2-3; 10 bases are a match to TRBD2. The CDR3 has 16 residues. The germline V gene encodes CDR1 MNHEY and CDR2 SVGAGI. V dropped 3 bases and J dropped 1; count of bases not matched to a gene: 4. CDR3 bases: TGTGCCAGCAGTTATGGGCTAGCGGGAGGCACAGATACGCAGTATTTT. Amino acid sequence: CASSYGLAGGTDTQYF.

In its sample, this clone was seen once. The CDR3 spells CASSYRTGGNSPLHF. In DNA, the CDR3 is TGTGCCAGCAGTTACAGGACAGGGGGTAATTCACCCCTCCACTTT. V and J are TRBV6-5 and TRBJ1-6; 10 bases map to TRBD1. The length of the CDR3 is 15 residues. Germline CDR1 MNHEY, CDR2 SVGAGI. V gave up 2 bases and J gave up 6 bases; unmatched junction bases: 1.

The rearrangement uses TRBV18 and TRBJ1-2; 11 bases are a match to TRBD1. The CDR3 has 14 amino acids. With 8 bases clipped from V and 4 bases from J, the junction kept 6 bases outside the gene matches. Germline CDR1 is KGHSH and CDR2 is LQKENI. The CDR3: CASVPGTGGYGYTF. The CDR3 nucleotides are TGTGCCAGCGTACCCGGGACAGGGGGCTATGGCTACACCTTC.